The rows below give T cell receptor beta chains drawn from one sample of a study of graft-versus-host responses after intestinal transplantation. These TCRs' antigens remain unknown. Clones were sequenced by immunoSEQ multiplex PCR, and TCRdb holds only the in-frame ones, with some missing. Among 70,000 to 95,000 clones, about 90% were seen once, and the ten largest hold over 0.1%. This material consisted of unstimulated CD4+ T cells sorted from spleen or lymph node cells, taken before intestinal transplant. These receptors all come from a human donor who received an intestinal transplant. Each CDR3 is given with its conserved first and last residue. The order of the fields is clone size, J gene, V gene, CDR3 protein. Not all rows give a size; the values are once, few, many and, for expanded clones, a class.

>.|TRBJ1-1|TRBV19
CASSGRATEAFF
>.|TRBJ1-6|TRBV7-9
CASSFSRGNSPLHF
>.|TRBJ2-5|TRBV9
CASSVGGLDETQYF
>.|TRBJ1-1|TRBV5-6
CASSSGQAGRNTEAFF
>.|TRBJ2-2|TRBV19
CASNSVVRASTGELFF
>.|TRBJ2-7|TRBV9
CASSPYSGGYEQYF
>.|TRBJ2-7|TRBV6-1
CARRDLAGPYEQYF
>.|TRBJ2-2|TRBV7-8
CASSLRDRGTGELFF
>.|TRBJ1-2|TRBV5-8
CASSDRQGGIYGYTF
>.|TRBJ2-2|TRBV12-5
CASGTILGGDTTGELFF
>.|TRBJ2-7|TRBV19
CASSPRTGDEQYF
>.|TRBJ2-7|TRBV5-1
CASSLGDGGPYEQYF
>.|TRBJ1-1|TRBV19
CASTMAGLDTEAFF
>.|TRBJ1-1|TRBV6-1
CASSEPSLTGNLGTEAFF
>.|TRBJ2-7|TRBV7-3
CASSLTGEGHEQYF
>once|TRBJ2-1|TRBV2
CASSSPGQGISEQFF
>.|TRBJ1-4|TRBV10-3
CAISEGGVGEKLFF
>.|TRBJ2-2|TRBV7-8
CASSPPTGRWTGELFF
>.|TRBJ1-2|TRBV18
CASSPLDGQFYGYTF
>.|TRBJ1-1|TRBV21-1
CASSKRSGHLNTEAFF
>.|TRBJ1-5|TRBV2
CASSDGGGGNQPQHF
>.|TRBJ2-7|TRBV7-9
CASSRPDTIYEQYF
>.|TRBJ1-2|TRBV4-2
CASSQARDLSGYTF
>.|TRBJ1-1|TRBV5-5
CASSPIAEMNTEAFF
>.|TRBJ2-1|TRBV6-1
CASSSLERGEQFF
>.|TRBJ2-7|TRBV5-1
CASSLDYPPYEQYF
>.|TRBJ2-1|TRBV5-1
CASSLEGGHNEQFF
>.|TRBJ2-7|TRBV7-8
CASSQGGTLAGEQYF
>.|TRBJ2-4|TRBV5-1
CASSKAGLAGVGGDIQYF
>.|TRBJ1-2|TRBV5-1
CASSAGSHGYTF
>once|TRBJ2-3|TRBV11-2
CASSLRPPGDGTDTQYF
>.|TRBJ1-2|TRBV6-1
CASSEAGIYGYTF
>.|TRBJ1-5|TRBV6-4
CASSEGTGLPQHF
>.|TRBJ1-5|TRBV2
CASSGVSSQHF
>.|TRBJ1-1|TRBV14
CASSQGVSEAFF
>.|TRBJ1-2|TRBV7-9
CASSPPRSPYGYTF
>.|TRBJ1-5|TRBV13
CASSSKETRPQHF
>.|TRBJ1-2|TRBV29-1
CSARTGGYTF
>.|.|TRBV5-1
CASSVNRGRFPEQYF
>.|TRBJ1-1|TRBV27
CASSLTANTEAFF
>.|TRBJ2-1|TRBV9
CASSARDYLNEQFF
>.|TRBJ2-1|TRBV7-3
CASSLLAGNEQFF
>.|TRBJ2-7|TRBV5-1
CASREGFHEQYF
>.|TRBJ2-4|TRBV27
CASSPGQIAKNIQYF
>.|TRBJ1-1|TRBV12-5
CAGGGDRQNTEAFF
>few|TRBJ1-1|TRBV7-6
CASSLKGDTEAFF
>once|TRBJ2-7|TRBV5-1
CASSPRQGEDEQYF
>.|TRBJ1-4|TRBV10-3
CAISGRQGPNEKLFF